What follows describes a single T cell receptor (beta chain). Its target is unknown. Libraries were prepared by immunoSEQ multiplex PCR; TCRdb keeps only in-frame clonotypes and omits some of them. The data hold about 130,000 clones, with approximately 90% observed a single time. Germline V CDR1 and CDR2: SGHTA, FQGNSA. The CDR3 has 14 residues. V was trimmed by 0 bases and J by 5 bases, leaving 8 bases between them. The data were obtained in a study of T cell responses to AZD1222 COVID-19 vaccine. Findings and limits, study-wide: It was only 6 or 7 AZD1222 recipients who were seropositive at baseline. With dominance at 160-218 and 743-854, vaccine-associated CD4 TCRs spanned spike. Once two AZD1222 doses were given, Spike-specific TCR breadth and depth went up.

The clonotype originates from an adult in good health. The sequencing here drew on peripheral blood, taken on day 0 of AZD1222 vaccination. The gene calls are TRBV7-2 and TRBJ1-5; D possibly corresponds to TRBD1 (5 bases). CDR3 region: CASSLAGGDQPQHF. The DNA for the CDR3 is TGTGCCAGCAGCTTAGCCGGAGGGGATCAGCCCCAGCATTTT.